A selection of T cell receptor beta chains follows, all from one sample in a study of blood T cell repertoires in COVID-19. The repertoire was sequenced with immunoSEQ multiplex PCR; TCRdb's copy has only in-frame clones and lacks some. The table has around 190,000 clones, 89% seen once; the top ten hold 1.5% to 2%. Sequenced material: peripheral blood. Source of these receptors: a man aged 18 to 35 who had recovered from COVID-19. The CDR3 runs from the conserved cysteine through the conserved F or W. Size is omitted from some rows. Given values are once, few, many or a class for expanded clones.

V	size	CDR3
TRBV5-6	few	CASNRDTNTEAFF
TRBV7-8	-	CASSRSDEQFF
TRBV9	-	CASSVVADSGNTIYF
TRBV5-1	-	CASSLPGTSGSNEQFF
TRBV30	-	CAWRWAGGGHEKLFF
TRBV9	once	CASSLRIEHSGANVLTF
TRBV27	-	CASSRGGEQYF
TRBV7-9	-	CASSEGGNEKLFF
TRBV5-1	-	CASSFLRTGSGANVLTF
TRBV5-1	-	CASTGATPNTGELFF
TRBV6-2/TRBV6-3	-	CASSTALGANTEAFF
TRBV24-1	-	CATSDLTGKLFF
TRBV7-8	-	CASSLAGGEQFF
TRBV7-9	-	CASSLLGRQGTFNEQFF
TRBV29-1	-	CSVGGGSYNEQFF
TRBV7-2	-	CASSLALGDTQYF
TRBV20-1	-	CSASRSGANVLTF
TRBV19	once	CASSTGTEGAMRAFF
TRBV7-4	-	CASSSSGEAKPQQYF
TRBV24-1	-	CATSNPGQRANEQFF
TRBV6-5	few	CASRGQDTDTQYF
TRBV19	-	CASSIGGGFNGYTF
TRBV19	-	CASSIAYRGLGTGELFF
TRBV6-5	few	CASMLTGETDTQYF
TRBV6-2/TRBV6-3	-	CASSATNYEQYF
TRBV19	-	CASSIPRPGTGKTEAFF
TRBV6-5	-	CASSYGRGSYEQYF
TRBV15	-	CATSRDLDRFNEKLFF
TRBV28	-	CASSLGQVSGTEAFF
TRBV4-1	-	CASSQADTEAFF
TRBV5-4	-	CASSQGLAGSRANVLTF
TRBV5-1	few	CASSLSAGLNTEAFF
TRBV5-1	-	CASSLGSGSANTGELFF
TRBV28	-	CASSLPGLHAGELFF
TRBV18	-	CASSPGTATEAFF
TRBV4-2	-	CASSQVGGDAGETQYF
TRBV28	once	CAIPRGQGRDYGYTF
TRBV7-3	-	CASSSGLAGGVDTQYF
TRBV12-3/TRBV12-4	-	CASSPQGVGLQYF
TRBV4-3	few	CASSQGSGETSSYNEQFF